A selection of T cell receptor beta chains follows, all from one sample in a study of cytomegalovirus exposure and HLA in healthy donors. Method: immunoSEQ multiplex PCR; TCRdb's copy keeps in-frame clones and lacks some. The profile shows some 90,000 clones, 65% of them singletons. The sequencing input was PBMCs. Every receptor here comes from a boy between 5 and 17 years old in good health and CMV-seropositive. Each CDR3 is given with its conserved first and last residue. A D gene is named only where the DNA matches it firmly. Some rows have no size entry. The others give once, few or many, or a class for an expanded clone.

clone size: -
J gene: TRBJ2-3
V gene: TRBV10-2
D gene: TRBD2
CDR3 DNA: TGCGCCAGCATTAGGACTAGCGGGGGCACAGATACGCAGTATTTT
CDR3 protein: CASIRTSGGTDTQYF

clone size: -
J gene: TRBJ2-7
V gene: TRBV28
D gene: -
CDR3 DNA: TGTGCCAGCAGTTTACAGTTTTCGGGAACGGGGGAGCAGTACTTC
CDR3 protein: CASSLQFSGTGEQYF

clone size: -
J gene: TRBJ2-3
V gene: TRBV6-5
D gene: TRBD2
CDR3 DNA: TGTGCCAGCAGTCCGGGACTAGAACGAGATACGCAGTATTTT
CDR3 protein: CASSPGLERDTQYF

clone size: -
J gene: TRBJ2-3
V gene: TRBV5-1
D gene: -
CDR3 DNA: TGCGCCAGCAGCTTTGCAGTCGGGAGTTTTACGCAGTATTTT
CDR3 protein: CASSFAVGSFTQYF

clone size: -
J gene: TRBJ2-1
V gene: TRBV7-3
D gene: -
CDR3 DNA: TGTGCCAGCAGCCAGACCAGGGATAATGAGCAGTTCTTC
CDR3 protein: CASSQTRDNEQFF

clone size: once
J gene: TRBJ1-2
V gene: TRBV19
D gene: -
CDR3 DNA: TGTGCCAGTACGGGGTATATGGGTGGCTACACCTTC
CDR3 protein: CASTGYMGGYTF

clone size: few
J gene: TRBJ1-6
V gene: TRBV5-1
D gene: -
CDR3 DNA: TGCGCCAGCAGCCCCAAGGACGGGAGCTCCTATAATTCACCCCTCCACTTT
CDR3 protein: CASSPKDGSSYNSPLHF

clone size: -
J gene: TRBJ2-7
V gene: TRBV4-1
D gene: -
CDR3 DNA: TGCGCCAGCAGCCCCGTTCGGAACCCGGGCTACGAGCAGTACTTC
CDR3 protein: CASSPVRNPGYEQYF

clone size: -
J gene: TRBJ2-7
V gene: TRBV10-2
D gene: -
CDR3 DNA: TGCGCCAGAGCACTAGCCAACGACAGCCTCGAGCAGTACTTC
CDR3 protein: CARALANDSLEQYF

clone size: -
J gene: TRBJ1-2
V gene: TRBV30
D gene: TRBD1
CDR3 DNA: TGTGCCTGGAGTACAGGGGGCGCCCTATGGGGCTACCCCTTC
CDR3 protein: CAWSTGGALWGYPF

clone size: -
J gene: TRBJ2-7
V gene: TRBV18
D gene: -
CDR3 DNA: TGTGCCAGCTCACCATCTGGGACACCCGTCTACGAGCAGTACTTC
CDR3 protein: CASSPSGTPVYEQYF

clone size: once
J gene: TRBJ2-7
V gene: TRBV13
D gene: TRBD1
CDR3 DNA: TGTGCCAGCAGCCCCGGGACAGGGATATACGAGCAGTACTTC
CDR3 protein: CASSPGTGIYEQYF

clone size: once
J gene: TRBJ1-1
V gene: TRBV7-9
D gene: -
CDR3 DNA: TGTGCCAGCAGCCCCGAATTGGGGGCCGTGGGAGCTTTCTTT
CDR3 protein: CASSPELGAVGAFF

clone size: -
J gene: TRBJ1-1
V gene: TRBV9
D gene: -
CDR3 DNA: TGTGCCAGCAGCGCGTTTGTAGTTTCTGAAGCTTTCTTT
CDR3 protein: CASSAFVVSEAFF

clone size: -
J gene: TRBJ1-6
V gene: TRBV7-6
D gene: TRBD1
CDR3 DNA: TGTGCCAGCAGCTTAACCGGGACAGGGGGTCGTTCACCCCTCCACTTT
CDR3 protein: CASSLTGTGGRSPLHF

clone size: -
J gene: TRBJ2-6
V gene: TRBV29-1
D gene: -
CDR3 DNA: TGCAGCGTTGCTGTCTCTGGGGCCAACGTCCTGACTTTC
CDR3 protein: CSVAVSGANVLTF

clone size: -
J gene: TRBJ2-1
V gene: TRBV7-9
D gene: TRBD2
CDR3 DNA: TGTGCCAGCAGCTTAGTTGCGGGGGGTTTGGTGGATGAGCAGTTCTTC
CDR3 protein: CASSLVAGGLVDEQFF

clone size: -
J gene: TRBJ2-1
V gene: TRBV6-1
D gene: -
CDR3 DNA: TGTGCCAGCAAGAGTAGCTCCTACAATGAGCAGTTCTTC
CDR3 protein: CASKSSSYNEQFF

clone size: -
J gene: TRBJ1-1
V gene: TRBV15
D gene: TRBD1
CDR3 DNA: TGTGCCACCAGCAGAGGGGACAGGGTGGAGGCTTTCTTT
CDR3 protein: CATSRGDRVEAFF

clone size: -
J gene: TRBJ1-1
V gene: TRBV15
D gene: TRBD1
CDR3 DNA: TGTGCCACCAGCAGAGATCCAGGGGGAAACACTGAAGCTTTCTTT
CDR3 protein: CATSRDPGGNTEAFF

clone size: -
J gene: TRBJ2-3
V gene: TRBV9
D gene: -
CDR3 DNA: TGTGCCAGCAGCGTAGGGAGGGCCGCGTCGGATACGCAGTATTTT
CDR3 protein: CASSVGRAASDTQYF

clone size: -
J gene: TRBJ2-7
V gene: TRBV29-1
D gene: -
CDR3 DNA: TGCAGCGCCAGGACAGCGTACGAGCAGTACTTC
CDR3 protein: CSARTAYEQYF

clone size: -
J gene: TRBJ2-3
V gene: TRBV27
D gene: TRBD2
CDR3 DNA: TGTGCCAGCGGTCAGCGACGGGGGGGGGTAAGCACAGATACGCAGTATTTT
CDR3 protein: CASGQRRGGVSTDTQYF

clone size: once
J gene: TRBJ1-4
V gene: TRBV19
D gene: TRBD1
CDR3 DNA: TGTGCCAGTAGTGGGGGGACAGTTATTAATGAAAAACTGTTTTTT
CDR3 protein: CASSGGTVINEKLFF

clone size: -
J gene: TRBJ1-4
V gene: TRBV14
D gene: -
CDR3 DNA: TGTGCCAGCAGCCAAGCAGGGGTCGCTAATGAAAAACTGTTTTTT
CDR3 protein: CASSQAGVANEKLFF

clone size: -
J gene: TRBJ2-7
V gene: TRBV21-1
D gene: -
CDR3 DNA: TGTGCCAGCAGCACAATCCCTCGGGACAGGGGGCAATGGCCTTACGAGCAGTACTTC
CDR3 protein: CASSTIPRDRGQWPYEQYF

clone size: medium-sized
J gene: TRBJ2-7
V gene: TRBV15
D gene: TRBD1
CDR3 DNA: TGTGCCACCAGCAGAGATTGGACAGGGACCTACGAGCAGTACTTC
CDR3 protein: CATSRDWTGTYEQYF

clone size: -
J gene: TRBJ1-2
V gene: TRBV30
D gene: TRBD1
CDR3 DNA: TGTGCCTGGAGCGGGACAGGCAGATGGCGTGGCTACACCTTC
CDR3 protein: CAWSGTGRWRGYTF

clone size: -
J gene: TRBJ1-1
V gene: TRBV5-1
D gene: -
CDR3 DNA: TGCGCCAGCAGCTCCGAGGGCTCGGGCACTGAAGCTTTCTTT
CDR3 protein: CASSSEGSGTEAFF

clone size: -
J gene: TRBJ1-6
V gene: TRBV6-5
D gene: TRBD1
CDR3 DNA: TGTGCCAGTGGACAGGCTGGTTCACCCCTCCACTTT
CDR3 protein: CASGQAGSPLHF

clone size: -
J gene: TRBJ1-2
V gene: TRBV29-1
D gene: -
CDR3 DNA: TGCAGCGTACAGGGCAACTATGGCTACCCCTTC
CDR3 protein: CSVQGNYGYPF

clone size: -
J gene: TRBJ1-5
V gene: TRBV4-2
D gene: -
CDR3 DNA: TGTGCCAGCAGCCAAGACAGGGAAGGAATTGGTCAGCCCCAGAATTTT
CDR3 protein: CASSQDREGIGQPQNF

clone size: -
J gene: TRBJ2-7
V gene: TRBV28
D gene: -
CDR3 DNA: TGTGCCACCAGTCTCTCCTACGAGCAGTACTTC
CDR3 protein: CATSLSYEQYF

clone size: few
J gene: TRBJ2-1
V gene: TRBV4-1
D gene: -
CDR3 DNA: TGCGCCAGCAGCCAAGCTCCGACTAGCAATGAGCAGTTCTTC
CDR3 protein: CASSQAPTSNEQFF

clone size: -
J gene: TRBJ2-5
V gene: TRBV18
D gene: TRBD1
CDR3 DNA: TGTGCCAGCTCACCACGACAGGGGGACCAAGAGACCCAGTACTTC
CDR3 protein: CASSPRQGDQETQYF

clone size: -
J gene: TRBJ2-5
V gene: TRBV9
D gene: -
CDR3 DNA: TGTGCCAGCAGTGCTTTGACGGGGGGCTCAGAGACCCAGTACTTC
CDR3 protein: CASSALTGGSETQYF

clone size: -
J gene: TRBJ1-4
V gene: TRBV2
D gene: -
CDR3 DNA: TGTGCCAGCAGTGAGCTCTCACAGGGCGGTGAAAAACTGTTTTTT
CDR3 protein: CASSELSQGGEKLFF

clone size: -
J gene: TRBJ2-7
V gene: TRBV5-1
D gene: -
CDR3 DNA: TGCGCCAGCGGGAACGGACAGTCCTACGAGCAGTACTTC
CDR3 protein: CASGNGQSYEQYF